This TCR beta chain stems from a study of T cell repertoires in cytomegalovirus infection (dated by TCRdb to the late 2010s). About the full investigation: Donor HLA type was relevant to the analysis, as public TCR beta signatures indicated carriage of CMV infection together with the matching HLA type. Beyond this particular receptor, the publication reports: The ex vivo response was dominated by HLA-C-restricted CMV-specific TCR beta clonotypes, which also provided the single most frequent clonotype in two of eight donors. In both this cohort and an independent roughly 330-donor cohort, the cumulative frequency of public TCR beta family members distinguished carriers of CMV infection plus the relevant HLA type.

This clonotype was observed at least ten times. This clone's antigen is unknown. Base qualities are not recorded, but no much larger clone differs from it by a single base. TCRdb names Illumina HiSeq 1500 as the instrument used. The public reads were reanalyzed by TCRdb: fastp trimming at Q25, MiXCR alignment, in-frame beta chains only. Each CDR3 protein gets just one entry, which takes the most common genes and DNA from the rows behind it. This sample gives hundreds of thousands of distinct CDR3 sequences in total; approximately 24% of them show up just once. The top ten hold about 18% of the sample. V is cut back by 4 bases and J by 4 bases, with 4 bases in the junction unmatched. CDR1 SGHTA and CDR2 FQGNSA are derived from the germline V gene. From cysteine to phenylalanine, the CDR3 is 15 amino acids long. This entry keeps only the CDR3 DNA: 45 bases, framed from base 1.

The V gene is TRBV7-2 and the J gene is TRBJ2-1; 10 junctional bases match TRBD2. The sequenced sample consisted of CD8+ T cells from PBMCs. The source is a human donor in good health (CMV status not recorded). Some clones in this sample may be carry-over from other donors' samples. The encoded CDR3 is CASSSPSGGYNEQFF. The DNA sequence is as follows: TGTGCCAGCAGCTCCCCTAGCGGGGGTTACAATGAGCAGTTCTTC.